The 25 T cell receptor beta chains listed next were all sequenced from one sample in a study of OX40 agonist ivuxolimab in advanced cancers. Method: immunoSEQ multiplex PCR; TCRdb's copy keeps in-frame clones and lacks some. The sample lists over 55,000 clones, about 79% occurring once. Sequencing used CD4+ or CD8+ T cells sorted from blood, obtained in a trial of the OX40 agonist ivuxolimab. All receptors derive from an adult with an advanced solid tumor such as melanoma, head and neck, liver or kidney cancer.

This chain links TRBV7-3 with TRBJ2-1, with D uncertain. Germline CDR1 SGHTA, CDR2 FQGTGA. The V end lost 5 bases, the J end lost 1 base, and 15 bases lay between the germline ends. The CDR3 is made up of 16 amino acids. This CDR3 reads CASSPVGPASYNEQFF. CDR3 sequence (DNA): TGTGCCAGCAGCCCGGTCGGCCCCGCATCCTACAATGAGCAGTTCTTC.

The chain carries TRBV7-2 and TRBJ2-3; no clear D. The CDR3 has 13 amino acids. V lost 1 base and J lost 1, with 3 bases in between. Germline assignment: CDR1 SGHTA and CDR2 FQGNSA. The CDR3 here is CASSLVRTDTQYF. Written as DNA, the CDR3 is TGTGCCAGCAGCTTAGTACGCACAGATACGCAGTATTTT.

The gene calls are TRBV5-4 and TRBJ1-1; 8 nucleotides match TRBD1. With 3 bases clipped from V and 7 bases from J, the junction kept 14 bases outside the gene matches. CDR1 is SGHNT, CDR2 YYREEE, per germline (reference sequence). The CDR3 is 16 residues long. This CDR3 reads CASSSFQPPDRGEAFF. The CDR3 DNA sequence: TGTGCCAGCAGCTCCTTTCAACCTCCTGACAGGGGTGAAGCTTTCTTT.

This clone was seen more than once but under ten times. CDR3 in DNA: TGTGCCAGCAGCCGCTCCCATGCTTTAATCCCACCAGATACGCAGTATTTT. Translating it yields CASSRSHALIPPDTQYF. V is TRBV9 and J is TRBJ2-3, with D unclear. Looked up from germline, CDR1 is SGDLS and CDR2 is YYNGEE. The CDR3 contains 17 residues. Deletions cut 4 bases from V and 4 bases from J, with 22 bases between.

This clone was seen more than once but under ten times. The CDR3 here is CASSQAGAGDTQYF. The CDR3 DNA reads as TGCGCCAGCAGCCAAGCCGGAGCCGGGGATACGCAGTATTTT. V usage is TRBV4-3 and J usage is TRBJ2-3, with unresolved D. The germline V gene has CDR1 LGHNA and CDR2 YSLEER. Trimming took 1 base from V and 6 from J, leaving 11 bases between them. This CDR3 contains 14 residues.

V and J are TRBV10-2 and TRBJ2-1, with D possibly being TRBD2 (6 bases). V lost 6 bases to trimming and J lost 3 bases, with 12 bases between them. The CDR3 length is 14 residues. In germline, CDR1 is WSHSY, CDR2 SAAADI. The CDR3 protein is CASRPEGRYNEQFF. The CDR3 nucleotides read TGCGCCAGCAGACCGGAGGGCCGCTACAATGAGCAGTTCTTC.

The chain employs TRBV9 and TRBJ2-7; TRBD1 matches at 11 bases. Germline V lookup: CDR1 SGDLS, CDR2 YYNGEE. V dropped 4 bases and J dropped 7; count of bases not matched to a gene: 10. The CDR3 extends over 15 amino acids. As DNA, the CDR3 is TGTGCCAGCAGCCAAGGACAGGGGGCGGCAGGGGAGCAGTACTTC. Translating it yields CASSQGQGAAGEQYF.

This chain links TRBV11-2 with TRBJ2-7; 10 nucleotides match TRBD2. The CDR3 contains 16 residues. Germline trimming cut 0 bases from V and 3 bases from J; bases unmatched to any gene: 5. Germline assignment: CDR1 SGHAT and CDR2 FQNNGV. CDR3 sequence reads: CASSLEASGRLYEQYF. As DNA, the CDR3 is TGTGCCAGCAGCTTAGAGGCTAGCGGGAGACTCTACGAGCAGTACTTC.

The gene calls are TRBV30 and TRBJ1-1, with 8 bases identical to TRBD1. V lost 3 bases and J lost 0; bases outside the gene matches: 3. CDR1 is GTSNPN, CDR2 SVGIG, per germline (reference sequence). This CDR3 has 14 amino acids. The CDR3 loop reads CAWRTGDMNTEAFF. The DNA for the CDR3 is TGTGCCTGGAGGACAGGGGACATGAACACTGAAGCTTTCTTT.

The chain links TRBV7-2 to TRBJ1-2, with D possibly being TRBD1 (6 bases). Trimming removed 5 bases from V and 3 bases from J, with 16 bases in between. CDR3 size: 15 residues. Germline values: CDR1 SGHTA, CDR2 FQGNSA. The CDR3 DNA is TGTGCCAGCAGCCCAAGGGGGGGTACATACTATGGCTACACCTTC. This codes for CASSPRGGTYYGYTF.

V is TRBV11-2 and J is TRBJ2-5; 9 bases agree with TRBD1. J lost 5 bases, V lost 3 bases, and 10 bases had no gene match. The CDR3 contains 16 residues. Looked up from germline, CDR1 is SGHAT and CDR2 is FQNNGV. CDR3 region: CASSFPGQGFDETQYF. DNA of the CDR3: TGTGCCAGCAGCTTCCCGGGACAGGGCTTCGATGAGACCCAGTACTTC.

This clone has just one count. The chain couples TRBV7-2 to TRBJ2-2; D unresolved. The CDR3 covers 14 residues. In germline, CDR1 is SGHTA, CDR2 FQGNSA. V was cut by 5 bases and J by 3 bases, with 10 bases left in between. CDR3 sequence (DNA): TGTGCCAGCAGCCCCTTTCCGGACACCGGGGAGCTGTTTTTT. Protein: CASSPFPDTGELFF.

This CDR3 is CASSPPQGAAETQYF. The CDR3 DNA reads as TGTGCCAGCAGCCCACCCCAGGGGGCGGCGGAGACCCAGTACTTC. This rearrangement joins TRBV6-6 to TRBJ2-5; TRBD1 matches 8 bases. J lost 5 bases, V lost 6 bases, and 11 bases had no gene match. This CDR3 spans 15 amino acids. Germline V gene data show CDR1 as MNHNY and CDR2 as SVGAGI (reference sequence).

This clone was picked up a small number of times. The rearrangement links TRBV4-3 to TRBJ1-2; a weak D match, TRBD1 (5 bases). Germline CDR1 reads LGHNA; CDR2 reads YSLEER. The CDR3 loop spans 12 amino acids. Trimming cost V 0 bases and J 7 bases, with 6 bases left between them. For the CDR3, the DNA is TGCGCCAGCAGCCAAGATAGGGGTGGCTACACCTTC. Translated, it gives CASSQDRGGYTF.

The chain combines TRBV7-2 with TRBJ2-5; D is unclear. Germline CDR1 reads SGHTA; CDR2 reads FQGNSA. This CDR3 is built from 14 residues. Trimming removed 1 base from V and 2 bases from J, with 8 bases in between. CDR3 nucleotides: TGTGCCAGCAGCTTAGTTAGCCAGCAAGAGACCCAGTACTTC. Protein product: CASSLVSQQETQYF.

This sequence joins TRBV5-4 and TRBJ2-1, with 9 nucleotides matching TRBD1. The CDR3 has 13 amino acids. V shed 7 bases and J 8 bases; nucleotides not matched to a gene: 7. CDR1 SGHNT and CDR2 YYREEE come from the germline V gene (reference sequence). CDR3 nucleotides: TGTGCCAGCGGGGGGACAGGGATGGATGAGCAGTTCTTC. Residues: CASGGTGMDEQFF. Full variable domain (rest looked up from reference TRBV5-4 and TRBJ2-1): ETGVTQSPTHLIKTRGQQVTLRCSSQSGHNTVSWYQQALGQGPQFIFQYYREEENGRGNFPPRFSGLQFPNYSSELNVNALELDDSALYLCASGGTGMDEQFFGPGTRLTVL.

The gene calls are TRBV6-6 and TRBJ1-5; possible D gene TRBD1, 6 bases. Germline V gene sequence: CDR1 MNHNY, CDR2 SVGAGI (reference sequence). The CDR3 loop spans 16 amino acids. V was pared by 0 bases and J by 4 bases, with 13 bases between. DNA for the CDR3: TGTGCCAGCAGTTACTCGACGGGGGCCAAGAATCAGCCCCAGCATTTT. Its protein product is CASSYSTGAKNQPQHF.

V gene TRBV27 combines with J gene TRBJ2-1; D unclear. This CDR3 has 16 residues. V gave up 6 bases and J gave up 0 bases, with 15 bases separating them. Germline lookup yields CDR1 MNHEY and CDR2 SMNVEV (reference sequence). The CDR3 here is CASSPYRGSSYNEQFF. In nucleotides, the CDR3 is TGTGCCAGCAGCCCCTATCGCGGCAGCTCCTACAATGAGCAGTTCTTC.

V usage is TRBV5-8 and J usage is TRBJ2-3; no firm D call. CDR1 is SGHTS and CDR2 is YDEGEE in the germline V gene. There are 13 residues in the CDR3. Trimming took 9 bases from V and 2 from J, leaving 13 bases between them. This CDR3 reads CATGSRLTDTQYF. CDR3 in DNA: TGTGCCACCGGGTCCCGGCTCACAGATACGCAGTATTTT.

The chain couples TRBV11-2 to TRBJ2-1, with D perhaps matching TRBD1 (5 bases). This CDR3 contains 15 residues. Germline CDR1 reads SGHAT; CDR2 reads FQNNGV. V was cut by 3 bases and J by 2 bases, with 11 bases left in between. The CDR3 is CASSFGQGPYNEQFF. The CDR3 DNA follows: TGTGCCAGCAGCTTTGGGCAGGGTCCCTACAATGAGCAGTTCTTC.

In DNA form, the CDR3 reads TGCGCCAGCAGCTTGGGGGGACAGGCCTACAATGAGCAGTTCTTC. It translates to CASSLGGQAYNEQFF. This chain joins TRBV5-1 and TRBJ2-1; 8 bases are shared with TRBD1. The V gene's germline CDR1 is SGHRS and CDR2 YFSETQ. J was trimmed by 2 bases and V by 0 bases; bases with no gene match: 1. CDR3 size: 15 residues.

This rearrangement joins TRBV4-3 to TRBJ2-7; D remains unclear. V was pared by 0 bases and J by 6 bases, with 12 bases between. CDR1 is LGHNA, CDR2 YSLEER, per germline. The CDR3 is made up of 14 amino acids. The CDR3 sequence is CASSQDSGNLEQYF. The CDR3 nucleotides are TGCGCCAGCAGCCAAGATTCAGGAAATCTCGAGCAGTACTTC.

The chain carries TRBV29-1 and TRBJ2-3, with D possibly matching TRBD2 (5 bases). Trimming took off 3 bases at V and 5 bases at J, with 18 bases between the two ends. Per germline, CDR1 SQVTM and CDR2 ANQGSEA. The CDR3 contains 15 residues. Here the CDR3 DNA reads TGCAGCGTTGAGCGGAGCGGCGGAGGAAGAGATACGCAGTATTTT. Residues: CSVERSGGGRDTQYF.

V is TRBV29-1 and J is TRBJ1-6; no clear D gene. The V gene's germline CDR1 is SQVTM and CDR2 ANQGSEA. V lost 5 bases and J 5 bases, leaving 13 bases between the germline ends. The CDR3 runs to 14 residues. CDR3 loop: CSVRTALHNSPLHF. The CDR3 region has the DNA TGCAGCGTTAGGACGGCACTTCATAATTCACCCCTCCACTTT.

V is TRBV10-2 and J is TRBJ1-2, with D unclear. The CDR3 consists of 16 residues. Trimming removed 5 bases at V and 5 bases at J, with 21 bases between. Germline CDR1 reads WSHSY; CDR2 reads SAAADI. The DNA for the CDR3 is TGCGCCAGCAGTCCAACTGGGGAGACCTTCGGGTATGGCTACACCTTC. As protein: CASSPTGETFGYGYTF.